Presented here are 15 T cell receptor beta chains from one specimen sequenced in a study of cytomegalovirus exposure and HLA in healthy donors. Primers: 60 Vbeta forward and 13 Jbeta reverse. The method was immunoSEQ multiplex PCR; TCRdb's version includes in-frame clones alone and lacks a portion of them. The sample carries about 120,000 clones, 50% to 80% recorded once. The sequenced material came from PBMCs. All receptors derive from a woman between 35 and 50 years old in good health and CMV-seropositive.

The CDR3 region is CASSFGTSGRAAETQYF. The CDR3 DNA is TGTGCCAGCAGTTTCGGGACTAGCGGGAGGGCCGCAGAGACCCAGTACTTC. The genes are TRBV27 and TRBJ2-5, with TRBD2 identical over 16 bases. Germline V gives CDR1 MNHEY, CDR2 SMNVEV (reference sequence). The CDR3 runs 17 residues. V shed 3 bases and J 4 bases; nucleotides not matched to a gene: 5.

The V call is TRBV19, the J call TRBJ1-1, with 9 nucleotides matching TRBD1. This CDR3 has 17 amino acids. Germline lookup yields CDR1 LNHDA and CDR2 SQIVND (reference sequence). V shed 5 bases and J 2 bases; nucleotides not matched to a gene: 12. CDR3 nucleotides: TGTGCCAGTAGTTCTCCGACAGGGGGGGGTTTTAACACTGAAGCTTTCTTT. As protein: CASSSPTGGGFNTEAFF.

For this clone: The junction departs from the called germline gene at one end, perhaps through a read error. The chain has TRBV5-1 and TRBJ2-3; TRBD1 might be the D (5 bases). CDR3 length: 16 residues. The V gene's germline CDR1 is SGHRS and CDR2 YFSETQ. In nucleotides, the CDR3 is TGCGCCAGCACTGACGGGCCAGGGTCGTCAACAGATGCGCAGTATTTT. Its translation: CASTDGPGSSTDAQYF.

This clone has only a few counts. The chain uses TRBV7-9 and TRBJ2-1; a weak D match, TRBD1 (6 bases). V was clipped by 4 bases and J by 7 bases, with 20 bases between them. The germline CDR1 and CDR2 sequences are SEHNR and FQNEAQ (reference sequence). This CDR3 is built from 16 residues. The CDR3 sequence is CASSSLGQSGNNEQFF. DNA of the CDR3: TGTGCCAGCAGCTCCCTTGGACAGAGCGGCAATAATGAGCAGTTCTTC.

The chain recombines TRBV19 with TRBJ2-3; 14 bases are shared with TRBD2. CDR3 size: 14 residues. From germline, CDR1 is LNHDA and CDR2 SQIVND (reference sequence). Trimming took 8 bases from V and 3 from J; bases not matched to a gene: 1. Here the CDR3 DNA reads TGTGCCAGTGGGACTAGCGGGGGAACAGATACGCAGTATTTT. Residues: CASGTSGGTDTQYF.

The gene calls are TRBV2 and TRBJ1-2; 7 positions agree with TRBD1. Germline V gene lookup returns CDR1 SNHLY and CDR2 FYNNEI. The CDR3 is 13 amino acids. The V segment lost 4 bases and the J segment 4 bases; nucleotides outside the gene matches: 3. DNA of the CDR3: TGTGCCAGCAGTGGGGACAGCGTCTATGGCTACACCTTC. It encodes CASSGDSVYGYTF.

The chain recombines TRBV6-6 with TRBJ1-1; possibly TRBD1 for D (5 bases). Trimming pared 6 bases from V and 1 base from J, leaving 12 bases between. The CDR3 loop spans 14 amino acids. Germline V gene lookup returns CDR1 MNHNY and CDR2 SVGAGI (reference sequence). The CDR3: CASRRTGENTEAFF. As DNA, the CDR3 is TGTGCCAGCAGAAGGACGGGGGAGAACACTGAAGCTTTCTTT.

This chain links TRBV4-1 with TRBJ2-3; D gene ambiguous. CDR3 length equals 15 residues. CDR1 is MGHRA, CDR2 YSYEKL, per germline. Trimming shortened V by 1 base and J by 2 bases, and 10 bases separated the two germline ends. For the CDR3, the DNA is TGCGCCAGCAGCCAAGGACTCCTCATCACAGATACGCAGTATTTT. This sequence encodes CASSQGLLITDTQYF.

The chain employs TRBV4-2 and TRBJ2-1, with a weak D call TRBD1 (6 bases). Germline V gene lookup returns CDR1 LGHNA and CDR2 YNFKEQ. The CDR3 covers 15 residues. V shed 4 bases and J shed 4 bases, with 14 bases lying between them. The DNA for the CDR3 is TGTGCCAGCAGCCCCCATAGGGGGATTTACAATGAGCAGTTCTTC. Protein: CASSPHRGIYNEQFF.

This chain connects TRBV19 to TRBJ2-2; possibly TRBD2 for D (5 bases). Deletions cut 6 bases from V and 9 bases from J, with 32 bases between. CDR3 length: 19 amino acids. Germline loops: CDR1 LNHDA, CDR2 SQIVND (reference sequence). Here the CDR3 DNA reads TGTGCCAGTAGGGGATCACAGAGGACTTTCGACTTCCTCCATAGGGAGCTGTTTTTT. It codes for CASRGSQRTFDFLHRELFF. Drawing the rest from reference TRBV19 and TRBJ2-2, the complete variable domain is DGGITQSPKYLFRKEGQNVTLSCEQNLNHDAMYWYRQDPGQGLRLIYYSQIVNDFQKGDIAEGYSVSREKKESFPLTVTSAQKNPTAFYLCASRGSQRTFDFLHRELFFGEGSRLTVL.

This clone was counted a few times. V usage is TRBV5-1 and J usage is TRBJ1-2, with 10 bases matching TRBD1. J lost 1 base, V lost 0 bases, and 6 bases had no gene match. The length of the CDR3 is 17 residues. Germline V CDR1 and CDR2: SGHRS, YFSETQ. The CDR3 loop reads CASSLGDRGMGNYGYTF. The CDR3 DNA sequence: TGCGCCAGCAGCTTGGGGGACAGGGGCATGGGTAACTATGGCTACACCTTC.

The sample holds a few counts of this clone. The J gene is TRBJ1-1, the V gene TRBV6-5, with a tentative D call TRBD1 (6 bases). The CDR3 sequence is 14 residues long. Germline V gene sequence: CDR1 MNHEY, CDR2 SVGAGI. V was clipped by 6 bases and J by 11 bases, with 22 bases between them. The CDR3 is CASSRGAGGGGAFF. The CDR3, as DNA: TGTGCCAGCAGCCGAGGTGCGGGGGGCGGTGGGGCTTTCTTT.

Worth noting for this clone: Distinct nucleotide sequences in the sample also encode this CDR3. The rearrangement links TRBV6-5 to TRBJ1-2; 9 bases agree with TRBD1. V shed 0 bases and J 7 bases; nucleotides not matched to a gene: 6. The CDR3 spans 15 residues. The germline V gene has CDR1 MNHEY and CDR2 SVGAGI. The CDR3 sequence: CASSYSEQGAPGYTF. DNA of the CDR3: TGTGCCAGCAGTTACTCAGAACAGGGGGCGCCTGGCTACACCTTC.

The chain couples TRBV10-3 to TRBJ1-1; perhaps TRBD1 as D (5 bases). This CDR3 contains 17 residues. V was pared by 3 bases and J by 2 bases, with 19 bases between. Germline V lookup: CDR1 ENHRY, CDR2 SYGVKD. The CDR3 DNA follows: TGTGCCATCAGTGAAAGGGGCGCGGGACGGTCAAACACTGAAGCTTTCTTT. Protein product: CAISERGAGRSNTEAFF.

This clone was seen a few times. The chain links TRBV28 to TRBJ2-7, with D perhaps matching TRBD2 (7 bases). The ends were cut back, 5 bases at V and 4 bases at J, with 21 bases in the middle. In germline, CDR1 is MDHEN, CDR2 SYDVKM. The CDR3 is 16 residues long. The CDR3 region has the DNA TGTGCCAGCAGTCCAACGACTCCCGGGGGGCGTTACGAGCAGTACTTC. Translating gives CASSPTTPGGRYEQYF.